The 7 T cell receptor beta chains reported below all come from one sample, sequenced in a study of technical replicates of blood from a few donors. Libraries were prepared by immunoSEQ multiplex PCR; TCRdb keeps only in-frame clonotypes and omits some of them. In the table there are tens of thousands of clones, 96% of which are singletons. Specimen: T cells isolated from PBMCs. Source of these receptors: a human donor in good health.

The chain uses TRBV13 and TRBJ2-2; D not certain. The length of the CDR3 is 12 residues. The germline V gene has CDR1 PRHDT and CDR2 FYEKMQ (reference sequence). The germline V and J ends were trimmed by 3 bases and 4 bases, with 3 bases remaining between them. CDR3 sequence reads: CASSFLTGELFF. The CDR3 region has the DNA TGTGCCAGCAGCTTTCTCACCGGGGAGCTGTTTTTT.

In nucleotides, the CDR3 is TGTGCCAGCATCCCCACTAGCGGGATGAACACCGGGGAGCTGTTTTTT. This sequence encodes CASIPTSGMNTGELFF. V and J are TRBV2 and TRBJ2-2, with TRBD2 matching 10 bases. The CDR3 runs to 16 residues. The J segment lost 1 base and the V segment lost 7 bases, leaving 6 bases of the junction unmatched. CDR1 is SNHLY, CDR2 FYNNEI, per germline. Using reference TRBV2 and TRBJ2-2 for the parts outside the CDR3, the full variable domain is EPEVTQTPSHQVTQMGQEVILRCVPISNHLYFYWYRQILGQKVEFLVSFYNNEISEKSEIFDDQFSVERPDGSNFTLKIRSTKLEDSAMYFCASIPTSGMNTGELFFGEGSRLTVL.

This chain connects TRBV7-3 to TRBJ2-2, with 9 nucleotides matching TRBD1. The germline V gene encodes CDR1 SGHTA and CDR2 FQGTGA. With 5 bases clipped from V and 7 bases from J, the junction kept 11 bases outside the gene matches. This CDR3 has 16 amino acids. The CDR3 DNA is TGTGCCAGCAGCCCCTTGGGACAGGGTGTAGGCGGGGAGCTGTTTTTT. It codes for CASSPLGQGVGGELFF.

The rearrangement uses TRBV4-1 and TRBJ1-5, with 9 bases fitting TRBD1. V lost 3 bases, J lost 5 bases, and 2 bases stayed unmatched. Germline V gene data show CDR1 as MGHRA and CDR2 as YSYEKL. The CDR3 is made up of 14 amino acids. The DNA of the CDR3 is TGCGCCAGCAGCCAGACAGGGGGATATCAGCCCCAGCATTTT. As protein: CASSQTGGYQPQHF.

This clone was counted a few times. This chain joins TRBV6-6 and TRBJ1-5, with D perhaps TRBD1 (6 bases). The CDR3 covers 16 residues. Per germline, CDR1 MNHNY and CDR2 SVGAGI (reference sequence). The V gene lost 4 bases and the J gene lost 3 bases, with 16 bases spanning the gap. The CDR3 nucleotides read TGTGCCAGCAGTTCCCTGGCAGGGGCGACCAATCAGCCCCAGCATTTT. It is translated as CASSSLAGATNQPQHF.

As DNA, the CDR3 is TGCGCCAGCAGCTGGACTGGTGGGGATGGGACTGAAGCTTTCTTT. The encoded protein is CASSWTGGDGTEAFF. The chain joins TRBV5-1 to TRBJ1-1; unclear D gene. The CDR3 runs to 15 residues. CDR1 SGHRS and CDR2 YFSETQ come from the germline V gene. V shed 3 bases and J shed 5 bases, with 17 bases lying between them.

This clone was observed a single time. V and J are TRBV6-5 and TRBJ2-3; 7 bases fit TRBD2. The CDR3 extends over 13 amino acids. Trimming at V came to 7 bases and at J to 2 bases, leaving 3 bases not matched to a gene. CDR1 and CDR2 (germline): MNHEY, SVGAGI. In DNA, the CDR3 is TGTGCCAGCATGCTAGCGGCCACAGATACGCAGTATTTT. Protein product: CASMLAATDTQYF.